The present entry profiles one TCR beta chain with its context. Antigen specificity is unknown. Germline V lookup: CDR1 DFQATT, CDR2 SNEGSKA (reference sequence). There are 15 residues in the CDR3. After removal of 5 bases from V and 4 bases from J, the junction contained 7 bases not matched to a gene. Sequencing of the DNA from cultured CD4+ T cells was carried out with the Oncomine TCR Beta short-read assay. TCRdb recomputed calls from the PCR reads with MiXCR, one row per CDR3 protein. This sample carries roughly 12,000 distinct CDR3 sequences, over 60% of them seen once, and the ten largest clones take approximately 24%. These data belong to a study of vaccination and CD4 T cells after COVID-19. Treatment described: roughly 10-day PBMC culture with coronavirus spike peptide pools or control peptides (ViraFEST assay). The culture of 1.5 million to 2 million PBMCs per well included 8.5 to 10 IU/ml IL-2 and roughly 9.7 ug/ml peptide pools. It was after roughly ten days of culture that CD4+ T cells were isolated by negative selection.

This TCR derives from a human donor who had recovered from COVID-19. Source material: CD4+ T cells from blood, cultured in vitro. The V call is TRBV20-1, the J call TRBJ2-5; 13 nucleotides line up with TRBD2. CDR3 residues: CSAPRTSGRRETQYF. The CDR3 region has the DNA TGCAGTGCTCCCCGGACTAGCGGGAGACGAGAGACCCAGTACTTC.